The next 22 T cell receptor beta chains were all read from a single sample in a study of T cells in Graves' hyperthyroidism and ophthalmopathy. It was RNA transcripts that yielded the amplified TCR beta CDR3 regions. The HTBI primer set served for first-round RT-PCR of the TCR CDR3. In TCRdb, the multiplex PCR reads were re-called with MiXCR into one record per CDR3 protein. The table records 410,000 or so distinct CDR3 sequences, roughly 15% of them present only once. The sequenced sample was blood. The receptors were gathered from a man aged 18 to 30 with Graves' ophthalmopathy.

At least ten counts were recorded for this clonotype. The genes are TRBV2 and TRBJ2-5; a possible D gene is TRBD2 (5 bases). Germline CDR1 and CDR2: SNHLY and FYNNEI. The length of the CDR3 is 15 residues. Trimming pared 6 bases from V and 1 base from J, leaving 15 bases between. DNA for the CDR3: TGTGCCAGCAGGCCTCCTAGGCGGGCCCAAGAGACCCAGTACTTC. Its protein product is CASRPPRRAQETQYF.

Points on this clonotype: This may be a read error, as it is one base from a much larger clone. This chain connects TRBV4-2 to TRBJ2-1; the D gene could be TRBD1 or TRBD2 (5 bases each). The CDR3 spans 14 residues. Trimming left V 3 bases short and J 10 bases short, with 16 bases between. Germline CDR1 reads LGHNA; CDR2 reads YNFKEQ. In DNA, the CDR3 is TGTGCCAGCAGCCAGGGGGTACAGAACTACGAGCAGTTCTTC. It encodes CASSQGVQNYEQFF.

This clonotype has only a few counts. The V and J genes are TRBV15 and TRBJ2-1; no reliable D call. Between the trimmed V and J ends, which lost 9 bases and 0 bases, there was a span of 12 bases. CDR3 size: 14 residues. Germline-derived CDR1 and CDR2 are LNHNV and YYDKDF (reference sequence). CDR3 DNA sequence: TGTGCCACTAAAGGGCCTAGCTCCTACAATGAGCAGTTCTTC. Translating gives CATKGPSSYNEQFF.

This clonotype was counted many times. The CDR3: CASSPGHNSYEQYF. The CDR3 DNA follows: TGCGCCAGCAGCCCTGGCCACAACTCCTACGAGCAGTACTTC. The chain couples TRBV5-1 to TRBJ2-7, with D hard to call. The CDR3 has 14 amino acids. Germline V gene lookup returns CDR1 SGHRS and CDR2 YFSETQ. Trimming pared 4 bases from V and 0 bases from J, leaving 11 bases between.

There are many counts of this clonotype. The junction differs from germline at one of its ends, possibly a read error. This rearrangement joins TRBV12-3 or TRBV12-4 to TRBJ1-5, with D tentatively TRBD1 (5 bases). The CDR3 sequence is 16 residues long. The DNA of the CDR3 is TGTGCCAGCAGTCTAGCAGGTCAGGGTTTGAATCAGCCCCAGCATTTT. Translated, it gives CASSLAGQGLNQPQHF.

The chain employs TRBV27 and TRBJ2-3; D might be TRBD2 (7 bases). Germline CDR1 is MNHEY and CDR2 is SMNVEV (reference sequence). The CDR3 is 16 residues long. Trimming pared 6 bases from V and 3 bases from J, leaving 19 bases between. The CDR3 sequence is CASRRGGLAVTDTQYF. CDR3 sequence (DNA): TGTGCCAGCAGAAGGGGGGGTTTAGCGGTGACAGATACGCAGTATTTT.

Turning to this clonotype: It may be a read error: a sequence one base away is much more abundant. CDR3: CANSLNNYEQYF. CDR3 in DNA: TGTGCCAACAGCTTAAACAATTACGAGCAGTACTTC. This chain joins TRBV7-3 and TRBJ2-7; D ambiguous. The germline V gene has CDR1 SGHTA and CDR2 FQGTGA. This CDR3 is built from 12 residues.

The CDR3 reads CASSRKLRKDNQPQHF. CDR3 bases: TGTGCCAGCAGCAGAAAGCTACGGAAAGACAATCAGCCCCAGCATTTT. The chain carries TRBV7-9 and TRBJ1-5; D unclear. The CDR3 extends over 16 amino acids. V was shortened by 5 bases and J by 3 bases, with 17 bases between the two germline ends. Germline assignment: CDR1 SEHNR and CDR2 FQNEAQ (reference sequence).

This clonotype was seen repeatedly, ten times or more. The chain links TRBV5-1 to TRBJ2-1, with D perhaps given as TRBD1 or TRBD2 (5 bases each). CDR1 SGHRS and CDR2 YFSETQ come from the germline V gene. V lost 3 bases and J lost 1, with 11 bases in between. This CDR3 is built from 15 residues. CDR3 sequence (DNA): TGCGCCAGCAGCTCGGCTGGGGGATCCTACAATGAGCAGTTCTTC. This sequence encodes CASSSAGGSYNEQFF.

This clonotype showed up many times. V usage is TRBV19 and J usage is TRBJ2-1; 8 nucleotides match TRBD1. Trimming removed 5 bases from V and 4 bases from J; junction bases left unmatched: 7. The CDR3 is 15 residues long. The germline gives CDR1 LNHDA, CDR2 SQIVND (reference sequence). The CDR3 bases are TGTGCCAGTAGTCCTACAGGGGGAAGATACAATGAGCAGTTCTTC. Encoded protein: CASSPTGGRYNEQFF. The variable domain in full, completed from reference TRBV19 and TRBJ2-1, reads DGGITQSPKYLFRKEGQNVTLSCEQNLNHDAMYWYRQDPGQGLRLIYYSQIVNDFQKGDIAEGYSVSREKKESFPLTVTSAQKNPTAFYLCASSPTGGRYNEQFFGPGTRLTVL.

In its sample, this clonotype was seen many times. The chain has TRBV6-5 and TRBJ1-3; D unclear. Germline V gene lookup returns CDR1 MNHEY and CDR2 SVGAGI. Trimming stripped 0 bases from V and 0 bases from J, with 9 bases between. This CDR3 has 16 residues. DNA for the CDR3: TGTGCCAGCAGTTACTCGAGACCAGGCTCTGGAAACACCATATATTTT. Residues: CASSYSRPGSGNTIYF.

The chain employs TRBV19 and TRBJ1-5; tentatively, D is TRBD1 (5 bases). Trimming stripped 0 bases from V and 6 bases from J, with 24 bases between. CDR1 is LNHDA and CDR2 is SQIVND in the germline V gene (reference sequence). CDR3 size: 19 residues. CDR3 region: CASSIDPDQGSLRTQPQHF. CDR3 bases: TGTGCCAGTAGTATAGACCCGGATCAGGGCAGCCTTAGGACTCAGCCCCAGCATTTT.

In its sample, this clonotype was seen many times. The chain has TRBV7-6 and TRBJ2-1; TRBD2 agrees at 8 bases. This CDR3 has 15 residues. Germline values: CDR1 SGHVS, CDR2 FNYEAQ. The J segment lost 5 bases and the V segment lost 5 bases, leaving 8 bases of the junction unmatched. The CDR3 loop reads CASSRDSGNNNEQFF. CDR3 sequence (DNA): TGTGCCAGCAGCAGAGATAGCGGGAATAACAATGAGCAGTTCTTC.

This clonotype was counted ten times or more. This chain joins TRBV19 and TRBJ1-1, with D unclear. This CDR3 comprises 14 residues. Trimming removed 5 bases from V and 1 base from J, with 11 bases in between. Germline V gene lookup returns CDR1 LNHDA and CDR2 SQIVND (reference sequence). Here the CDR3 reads CASSALDGNTEAFF. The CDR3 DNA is TGTGCCAGTAGTGCCCTGGACGGGAACACTGAAGCTTTCTTT.

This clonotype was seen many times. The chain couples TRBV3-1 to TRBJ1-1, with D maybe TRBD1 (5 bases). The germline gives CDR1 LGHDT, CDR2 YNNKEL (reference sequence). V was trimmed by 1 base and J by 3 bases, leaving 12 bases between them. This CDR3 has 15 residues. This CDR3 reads CASSQGIQGYTEAFF. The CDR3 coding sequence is TGTGCCAGCAGCCAAGGGATTCAGGGTTACACTGAAGCTTTCTTT.

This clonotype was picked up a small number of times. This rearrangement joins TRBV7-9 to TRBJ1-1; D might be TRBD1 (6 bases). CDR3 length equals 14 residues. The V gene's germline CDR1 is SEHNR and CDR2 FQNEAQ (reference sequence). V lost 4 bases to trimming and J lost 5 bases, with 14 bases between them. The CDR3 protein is CASSSLGRGTEAFF. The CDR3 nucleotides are TGTGCCAGCAGCTCCCTGGGCAGGGGTACTGAAGCTTTCTTT. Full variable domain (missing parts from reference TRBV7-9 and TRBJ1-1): DTGVSQNPRHKITKRGQNVTFRCDPISEHNRLYWYRQTLGQGPEFLTYFQNEAQLEKSRLLSDRFSAERPKGSFSTLEIQRTEQGDSAMYLCASSSLGRGTEAFFGQGTRLTVV.

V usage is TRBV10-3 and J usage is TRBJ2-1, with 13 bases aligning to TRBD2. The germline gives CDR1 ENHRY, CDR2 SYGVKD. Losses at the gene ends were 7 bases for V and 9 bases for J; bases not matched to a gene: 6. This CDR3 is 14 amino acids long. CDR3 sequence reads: CAIMGTSGVGEQFF. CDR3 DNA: TGTGCCATCATGGGGACTAGCGGGGTTGGTGAGCAGTTCTTC.

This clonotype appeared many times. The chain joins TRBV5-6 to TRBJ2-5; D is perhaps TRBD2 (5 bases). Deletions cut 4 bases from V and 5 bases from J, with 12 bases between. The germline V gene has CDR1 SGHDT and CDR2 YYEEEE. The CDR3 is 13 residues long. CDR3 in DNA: TGTGCCAGCAGCGGACGCTCGGGGGAGACCCAGTACTTC. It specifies CASSGRSGETQYF.

Here the CDR3 DNA reads TGTGCCAGCTCATTCGGGACTTCTGGGGCCAACGTCCTGACTTTC. Translating gives CASSFGTSGANVLTF. The V gene is TRBV18, the J gene TRBJ2-6, with a weak D call TRBD2 (6 bases). The CDR3 covers 15 residues. The V and J ends lost 5 bases and 1 base respectively, with 9 bases between them. Per the germline V gene, CDR1 is KGHSH and CDR2 is LQKENI.

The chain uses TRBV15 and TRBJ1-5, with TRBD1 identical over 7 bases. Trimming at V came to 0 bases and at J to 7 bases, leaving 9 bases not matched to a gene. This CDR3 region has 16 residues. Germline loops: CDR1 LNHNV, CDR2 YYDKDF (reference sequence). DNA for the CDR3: TGTGCCACCAGCAGAGATGGTCCACAGGGGAGGCAGCCCCAGCATTTT. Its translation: CATSRDGPQGRQPQHF.

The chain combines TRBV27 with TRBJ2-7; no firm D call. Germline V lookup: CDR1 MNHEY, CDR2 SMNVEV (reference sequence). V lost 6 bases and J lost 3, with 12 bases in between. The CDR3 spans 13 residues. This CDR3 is CASRSLGNYEQYF. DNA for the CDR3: TGTGCCAGCAGGTCTTTGGGGAACTACGAGCAGTACTTC.

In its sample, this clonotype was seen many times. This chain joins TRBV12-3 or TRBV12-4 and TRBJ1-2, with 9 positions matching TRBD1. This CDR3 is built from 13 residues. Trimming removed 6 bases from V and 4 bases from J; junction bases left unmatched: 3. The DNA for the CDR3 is TGTGCCAGCAGCCGGGACAGGGCCTATGGCTACACCTTC. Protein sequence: CASSRDRAYGYTF.